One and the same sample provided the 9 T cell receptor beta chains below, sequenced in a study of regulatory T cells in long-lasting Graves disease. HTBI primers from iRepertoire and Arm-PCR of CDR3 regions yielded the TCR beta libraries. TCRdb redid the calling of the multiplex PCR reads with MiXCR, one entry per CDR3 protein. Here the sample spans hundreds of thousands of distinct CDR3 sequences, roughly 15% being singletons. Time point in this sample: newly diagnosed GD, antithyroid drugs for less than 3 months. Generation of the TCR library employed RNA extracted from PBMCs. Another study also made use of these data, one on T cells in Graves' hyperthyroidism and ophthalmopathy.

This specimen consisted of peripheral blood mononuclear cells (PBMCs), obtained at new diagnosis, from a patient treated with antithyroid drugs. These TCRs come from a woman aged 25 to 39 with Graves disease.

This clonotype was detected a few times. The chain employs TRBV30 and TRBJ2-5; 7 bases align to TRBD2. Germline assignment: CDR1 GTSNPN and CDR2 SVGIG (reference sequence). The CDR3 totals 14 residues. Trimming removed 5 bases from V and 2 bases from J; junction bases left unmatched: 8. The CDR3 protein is CAWGGGLGQETQYF. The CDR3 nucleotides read TGTGCCTGGGGGGGAGGACTAGGGCAAGAGACCCAGTACTTC.

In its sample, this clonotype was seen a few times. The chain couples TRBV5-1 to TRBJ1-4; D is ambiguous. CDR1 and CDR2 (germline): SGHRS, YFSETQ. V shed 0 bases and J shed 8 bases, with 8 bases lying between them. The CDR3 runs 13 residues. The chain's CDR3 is CASSLAQGEKLFF. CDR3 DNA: TGCGCCAGCAGCTTGGCGCAAGGGGAAAAACTGTTTTTT.

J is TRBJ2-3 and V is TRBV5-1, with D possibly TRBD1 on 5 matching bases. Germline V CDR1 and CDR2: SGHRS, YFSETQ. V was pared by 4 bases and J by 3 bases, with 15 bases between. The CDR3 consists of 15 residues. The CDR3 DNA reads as TGCGCCAGCAGCCTGGCGTTTAAGGGGACAGATACGCAGTATTTT. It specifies CASSLAFKGTDTQYF.

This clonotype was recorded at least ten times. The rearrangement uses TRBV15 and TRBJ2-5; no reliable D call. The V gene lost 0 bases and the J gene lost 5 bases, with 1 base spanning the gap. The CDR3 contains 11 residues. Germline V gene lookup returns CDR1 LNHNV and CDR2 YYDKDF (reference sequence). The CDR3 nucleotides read TGTGCCACCAGCAGAGATGAGACCCAGTACTTC. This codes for CATSRDETQYF.

CDR3 nucleotide sequence: TGTGCCAGCTCACCATTGGGAATTGAGACCCAGTACTTC. Translating gives CASSPLGIETQYF. This chain links TRBV18 with TRBJ2-5; D is unclear. Germline CDR1 and CDR2: KGHSH and LQKENI. The CDR3 contains 13 residues. V was cut by 2 bases and J by 5 bases, with 9 bases left in between.

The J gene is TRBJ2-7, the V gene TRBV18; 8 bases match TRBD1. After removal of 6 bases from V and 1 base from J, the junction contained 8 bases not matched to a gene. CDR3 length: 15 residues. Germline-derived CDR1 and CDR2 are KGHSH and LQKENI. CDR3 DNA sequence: TGTGCCAGCTCCCCCGGGACAGGAATGTCCTACGAGCAGTACTTC. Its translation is CASSPGTGMSYEQYF.

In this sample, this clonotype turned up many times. CDR3 amino acids: CASTLSATWNYEQFF. Here the CDR3 DNA reads TGTGCCAGCACCCTGTCAGCAACCTGGAATTACGAGCAGTTCTTC. V is TRBV12-3 or TRBV12-4 and J is TRBJ2-1; D is unresolved. There are 15 residues in the CDR3. V was trimmed by 7 bases and J by 10 bases, leaving 23 bases between them.

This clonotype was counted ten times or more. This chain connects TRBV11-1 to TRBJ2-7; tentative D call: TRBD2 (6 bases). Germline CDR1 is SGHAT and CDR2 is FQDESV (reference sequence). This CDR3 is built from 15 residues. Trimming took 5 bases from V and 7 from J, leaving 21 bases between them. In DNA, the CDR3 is TGTGCCAGCAGCCGTACCGGGAGTACCCCCCGGGAGCAGTACTTC. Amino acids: CASSRTGSTPREQYF.

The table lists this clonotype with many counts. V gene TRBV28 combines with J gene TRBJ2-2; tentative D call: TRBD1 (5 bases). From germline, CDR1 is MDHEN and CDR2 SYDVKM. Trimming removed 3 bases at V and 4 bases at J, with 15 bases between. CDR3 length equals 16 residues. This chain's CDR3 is CASSLTQGGATGELFF. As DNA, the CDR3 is TGTGCCAGCAGTTTGACCCAGGGCGGCGCCACCGGGGAGCTGTTTTTT.